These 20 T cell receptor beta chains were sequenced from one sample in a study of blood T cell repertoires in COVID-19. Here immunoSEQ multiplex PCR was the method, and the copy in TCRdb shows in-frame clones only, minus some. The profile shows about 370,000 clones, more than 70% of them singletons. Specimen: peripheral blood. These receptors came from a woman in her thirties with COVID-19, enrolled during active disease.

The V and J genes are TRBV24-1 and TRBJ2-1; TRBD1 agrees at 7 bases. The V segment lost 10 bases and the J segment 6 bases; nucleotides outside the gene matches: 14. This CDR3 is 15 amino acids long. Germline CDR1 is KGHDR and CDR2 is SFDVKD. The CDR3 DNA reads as TGTGCCACGGGGGCTGGGACAGTGTCCGCCAATGAGCAGTTCTTC. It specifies CATGAGTVSANEQFF.

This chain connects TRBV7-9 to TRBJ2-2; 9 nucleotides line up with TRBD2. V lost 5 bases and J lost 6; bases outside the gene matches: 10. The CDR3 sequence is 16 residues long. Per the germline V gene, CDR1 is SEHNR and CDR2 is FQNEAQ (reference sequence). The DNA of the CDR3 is TGTGCCAGCAGCCTCTTTCAGCGGGGGGATCCCGGGGAGCTGTTTTTT. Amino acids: CASSLFQRGDPGELFF.

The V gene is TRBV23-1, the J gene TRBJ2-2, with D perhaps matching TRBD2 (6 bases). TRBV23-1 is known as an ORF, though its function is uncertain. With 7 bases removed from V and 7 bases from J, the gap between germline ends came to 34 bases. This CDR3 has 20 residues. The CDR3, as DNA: TGCGCCAGCACCCAGAGTCTTTTTTCGGCGGGGCGGGTCCCAGGCGGGGAGCTGTTTTTT. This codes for CASTQSLFSAGRVPGGELFF.

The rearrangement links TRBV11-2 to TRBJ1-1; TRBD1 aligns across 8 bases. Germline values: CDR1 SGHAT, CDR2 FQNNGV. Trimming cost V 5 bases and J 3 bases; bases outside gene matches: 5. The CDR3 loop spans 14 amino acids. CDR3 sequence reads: CASSPTGGDTEAFF. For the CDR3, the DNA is TGTGCCAGCAGCCCTACAGGGGGGGACACTGAAGCTTTCTTT.

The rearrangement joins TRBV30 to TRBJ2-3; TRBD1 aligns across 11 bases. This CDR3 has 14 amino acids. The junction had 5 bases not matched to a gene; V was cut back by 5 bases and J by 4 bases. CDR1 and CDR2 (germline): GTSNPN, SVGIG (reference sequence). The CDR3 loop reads CAWRWTGGADTQYF. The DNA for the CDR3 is TGTGCCTGGCGTTGGACAGGGGGCGCAGATACGCAGTATTTT.

The CDR3 region is CASSLVGQGSYEQYF. The CDR3 DNA sequence: TGTGCCAGCAGCTTGGTGGGACAGGGTTCCTACGAGCAGTACTTC. The rearrangement uses TRBV5-6 and TRBJ2-7, with 9 bases aligning to TRBD1. This CDR3 contains 15 residues. V trimming: 0 bases; J trimming: 1 base; junction bases outside the gene matches: 2. CDR1 and CDR2 (germline): SGHDT, YYEEEE. The entire variable domain, with the rest obtained from reference TRBV5-6 and TRBJ2-7, is as follows: DAGVTQSPTHLIKTRGQQVTLRCSPKSGHDTVSWYQQALGQGPQFIFQYYEEEERQRGNFPDRFSGHQFPNYSSELNVNALLLGDSALYLCASSLVGQGSYEQYFGPGTRLTVT.

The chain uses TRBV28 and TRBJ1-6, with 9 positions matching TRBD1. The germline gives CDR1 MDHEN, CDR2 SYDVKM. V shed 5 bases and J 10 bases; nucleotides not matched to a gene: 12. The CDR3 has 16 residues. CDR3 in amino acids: CASSPYMTGGESPLHF. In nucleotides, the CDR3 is TGTGCCAGCAGTCCATATATGACAGGGGGGGAATCACCCCTCCACTTT. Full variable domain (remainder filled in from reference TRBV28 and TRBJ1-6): DVKVTQSSRYLVKRTGEKVFLECVQDMDHENMFWYRQDPGLGLRLIYFSYDVKMKEKGDIPEGYSVSREKKERFSLILESASTNQTSMYLCASSPYMTGGESPLHFGNGTRLTVT.

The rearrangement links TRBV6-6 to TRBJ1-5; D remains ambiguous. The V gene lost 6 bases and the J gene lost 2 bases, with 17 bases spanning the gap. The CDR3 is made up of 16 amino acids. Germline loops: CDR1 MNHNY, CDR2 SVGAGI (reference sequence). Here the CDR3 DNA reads TGTGCCAGCAGCACCTCGCGGGTGGGAGGCAATCAGCCCCAGCATTTT. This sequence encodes CASSTSRVGGNQPQHF.

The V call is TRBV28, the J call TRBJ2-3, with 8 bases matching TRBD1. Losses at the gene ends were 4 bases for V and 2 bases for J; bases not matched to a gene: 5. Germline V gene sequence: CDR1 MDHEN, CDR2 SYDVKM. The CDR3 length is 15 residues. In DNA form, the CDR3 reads TGTGCCAGCAGTTCGCGGACAGGGCACACAGATACGCAGTATTTT. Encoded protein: CASSSRTGHTDTQYF.

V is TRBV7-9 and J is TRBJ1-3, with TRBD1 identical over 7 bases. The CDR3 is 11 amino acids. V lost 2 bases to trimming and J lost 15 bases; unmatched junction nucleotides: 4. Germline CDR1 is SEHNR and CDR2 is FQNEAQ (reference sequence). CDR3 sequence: CASSLKDRKYF. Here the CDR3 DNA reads TGTGCCAGCAGCTTAAAGGACAGGAAATATTTT.

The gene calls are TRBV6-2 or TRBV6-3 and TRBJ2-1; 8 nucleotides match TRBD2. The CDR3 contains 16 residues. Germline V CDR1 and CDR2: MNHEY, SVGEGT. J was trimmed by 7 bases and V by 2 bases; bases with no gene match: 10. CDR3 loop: CASSYPGGGRLNEQFF. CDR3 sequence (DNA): TGTGCCAGCAGTTACCCCGGGGGCGGGAGGCTGAATGAGCAGTTCTTC.

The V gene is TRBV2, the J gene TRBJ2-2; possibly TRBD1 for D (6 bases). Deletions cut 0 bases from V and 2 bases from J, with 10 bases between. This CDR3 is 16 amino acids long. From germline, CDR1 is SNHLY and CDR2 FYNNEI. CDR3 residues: CASSEAGRGNTGELFF. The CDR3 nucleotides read TGTGCCAGCAGTGAAGCGGGCAGGGGTAACACCGGGGAGCTGTTTTTT.

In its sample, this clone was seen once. The CDR3 spells CASSLGAGAGEAFF. DNA for the CDR3: TGTGCCAGCAGCTTAGGAGCAGGGGCCGGTGAAGCTTTCTTT. The chain joins TRBV7-9 to TRBJ1-1, with TRBD1 as a possible D gene (6 bases). CDR1 is SEHNR, CDR2 FQNEAQ, per germline (reference sequence). The CDR3 is made up of 14 amino acids. Trimming stripped 1 base from V and 7 bases from J, with 13 bases between.

The CDR3, as DNA: TGTGCCAGCAGTCACGGGAACACTGAAGCTTTCTTT. It encodes CASSHGNTEAFF. The chain employs TRBV7-6 and TRBJ1-1, with D unresolved. The CDR3 has 12 amino acids. From germline, CDR1 is SGHVS and CDR2 FNYEAQ. Trimming removed 6 bases at V and 1 base at J, with 6 bases between.

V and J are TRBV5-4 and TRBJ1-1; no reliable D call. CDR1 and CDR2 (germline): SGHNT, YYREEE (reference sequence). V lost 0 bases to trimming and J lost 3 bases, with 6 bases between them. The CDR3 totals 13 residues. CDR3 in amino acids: CASSLGGHTEAFF. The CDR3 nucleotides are TGTGCCAGCAGCTTGGGCGGCCACACTGAAGCTTTCTTT.

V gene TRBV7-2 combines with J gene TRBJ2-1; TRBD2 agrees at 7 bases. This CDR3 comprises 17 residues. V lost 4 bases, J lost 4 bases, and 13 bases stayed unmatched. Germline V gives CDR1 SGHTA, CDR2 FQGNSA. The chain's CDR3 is CASSSSGLAATYNEQFF. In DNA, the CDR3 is TGTGCCAGCAGCTCCTCGGGTCTAGCGGCCACGTACAATGAGCAGTTCTTC.

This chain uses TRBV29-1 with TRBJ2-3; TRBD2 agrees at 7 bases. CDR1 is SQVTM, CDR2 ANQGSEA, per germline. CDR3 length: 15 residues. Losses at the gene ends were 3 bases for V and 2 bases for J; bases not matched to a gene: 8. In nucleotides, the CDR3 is TGCAGCGTTGAGGCTAGCGGAGACCTCACAGATACGCAGTATTTT. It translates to CSVEASGDLTDTQYF.

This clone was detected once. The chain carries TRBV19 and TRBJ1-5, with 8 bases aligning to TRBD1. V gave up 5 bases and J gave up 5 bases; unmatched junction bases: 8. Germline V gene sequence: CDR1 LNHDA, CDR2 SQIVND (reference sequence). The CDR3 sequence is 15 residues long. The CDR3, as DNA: TGTGCCAGTAGTCTACAGGACAGGGAAGATCAGCCCCAGCATTTT. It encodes CASSLQDREDQPQHF.

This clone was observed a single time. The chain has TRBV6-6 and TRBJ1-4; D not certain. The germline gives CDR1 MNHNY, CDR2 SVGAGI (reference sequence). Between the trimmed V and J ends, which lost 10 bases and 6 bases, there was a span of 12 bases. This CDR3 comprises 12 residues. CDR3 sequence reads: CATKTPDEKLFF. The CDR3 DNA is TGTGCCACGAAGACACCGGATGAAAAACTGTTTTTT.

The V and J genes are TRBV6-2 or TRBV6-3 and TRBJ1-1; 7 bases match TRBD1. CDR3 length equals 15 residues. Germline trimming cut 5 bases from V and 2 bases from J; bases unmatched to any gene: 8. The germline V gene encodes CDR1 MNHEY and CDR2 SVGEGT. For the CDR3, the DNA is TGTGCCAGCAGTCGTCCCGGGACAGTTAACACTGAAGCTTTCTTT. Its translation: CASSRPGTVNTEAFF.